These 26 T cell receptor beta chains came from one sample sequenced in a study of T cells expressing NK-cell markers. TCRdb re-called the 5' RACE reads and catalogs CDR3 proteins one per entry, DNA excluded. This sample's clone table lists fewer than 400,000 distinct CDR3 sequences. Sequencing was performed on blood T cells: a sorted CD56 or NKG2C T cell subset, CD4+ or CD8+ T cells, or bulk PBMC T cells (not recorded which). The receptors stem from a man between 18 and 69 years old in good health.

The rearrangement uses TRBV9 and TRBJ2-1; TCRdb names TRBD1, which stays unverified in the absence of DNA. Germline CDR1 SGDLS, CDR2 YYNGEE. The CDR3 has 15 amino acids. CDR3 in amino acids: CASSPTRDRYNEQFF.

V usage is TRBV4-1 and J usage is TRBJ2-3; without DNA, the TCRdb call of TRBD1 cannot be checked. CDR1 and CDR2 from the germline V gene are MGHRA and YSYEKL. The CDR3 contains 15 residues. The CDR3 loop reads CASSRRDTSTDTQYF.

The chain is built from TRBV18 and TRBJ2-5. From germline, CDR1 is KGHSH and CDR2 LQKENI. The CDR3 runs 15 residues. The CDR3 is CASSPISTNQETQYF.

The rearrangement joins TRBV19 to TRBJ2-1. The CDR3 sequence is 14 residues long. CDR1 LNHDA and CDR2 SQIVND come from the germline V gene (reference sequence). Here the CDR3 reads CASSIGTVYNEQFF.

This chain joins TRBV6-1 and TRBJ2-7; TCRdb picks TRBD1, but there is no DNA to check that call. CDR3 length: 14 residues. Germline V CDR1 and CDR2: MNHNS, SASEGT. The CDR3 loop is CASRIAGGRYEQYF.

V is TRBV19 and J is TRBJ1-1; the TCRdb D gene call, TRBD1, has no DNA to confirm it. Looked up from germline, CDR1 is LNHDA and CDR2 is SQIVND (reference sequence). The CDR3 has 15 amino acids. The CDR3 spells CASSSDRLGVPEAFF.

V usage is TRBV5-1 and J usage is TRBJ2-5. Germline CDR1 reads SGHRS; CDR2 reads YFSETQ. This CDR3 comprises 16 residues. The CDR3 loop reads CASSFGYIMGQETQYF. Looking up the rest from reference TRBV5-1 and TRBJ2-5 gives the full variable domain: KAGVTQTPRYLIKTRGQQVTLSCSPISGHRSVSWYQQTPGQGLQFLFEYFSETQRNKGNFPGRFSGRQFSNSRSEMNVSTLELGDSALYLCASSFGYIMGQETQYFGPGTRLLVL.

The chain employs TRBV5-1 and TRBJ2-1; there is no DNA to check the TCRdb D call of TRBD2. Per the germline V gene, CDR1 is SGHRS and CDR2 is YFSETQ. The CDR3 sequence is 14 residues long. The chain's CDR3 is CASRRLAGVDEQFF. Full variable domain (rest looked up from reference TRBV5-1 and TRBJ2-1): KAGVTQTPRYLIKTRGQQVTLSCSPISGHRSVSWYQQTPGQGLQFLFEYFSETQRNKGNFPGRFSGRQFSNSRSEMNVSTLELGDSALYLCASRRLAGVDEQFFGPGTRLTVL.

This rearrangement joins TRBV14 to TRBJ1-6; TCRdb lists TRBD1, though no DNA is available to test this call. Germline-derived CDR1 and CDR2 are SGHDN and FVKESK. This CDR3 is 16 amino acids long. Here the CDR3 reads CASSHGQPIYNSPLHF.

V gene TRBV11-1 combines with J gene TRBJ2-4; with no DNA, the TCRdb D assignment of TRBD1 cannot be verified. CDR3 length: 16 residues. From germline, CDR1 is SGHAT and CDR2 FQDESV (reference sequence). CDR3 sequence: CASSSRDRGSKNIQYF.

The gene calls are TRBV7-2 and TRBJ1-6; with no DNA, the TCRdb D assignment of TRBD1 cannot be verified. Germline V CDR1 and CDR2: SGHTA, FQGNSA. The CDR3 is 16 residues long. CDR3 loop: CASSLVPGAPRRALHF. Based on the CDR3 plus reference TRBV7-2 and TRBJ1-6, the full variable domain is GAGVSQSPSNKVTEKGKDVELRCDPISGHTALYWYRQSLGQGLEFLIYFQGNSAPDKSGLPSDRFSAERTGGSVSTLTIQRTQQEDSAVYLCASSLVPGAPRRALHFGNGTRLTVT.

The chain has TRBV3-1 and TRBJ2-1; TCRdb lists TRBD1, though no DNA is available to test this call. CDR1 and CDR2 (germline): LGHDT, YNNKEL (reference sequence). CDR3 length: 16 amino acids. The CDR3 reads CASSHAYRDRSNEQFF.

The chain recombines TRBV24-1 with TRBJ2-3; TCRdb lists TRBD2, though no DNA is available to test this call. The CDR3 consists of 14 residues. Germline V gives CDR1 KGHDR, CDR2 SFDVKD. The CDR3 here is CATSPSWGTDTQYF.

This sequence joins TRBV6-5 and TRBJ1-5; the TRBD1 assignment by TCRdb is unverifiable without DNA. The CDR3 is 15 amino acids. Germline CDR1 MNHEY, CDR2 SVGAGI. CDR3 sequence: CASSFRGAANQPQHF.

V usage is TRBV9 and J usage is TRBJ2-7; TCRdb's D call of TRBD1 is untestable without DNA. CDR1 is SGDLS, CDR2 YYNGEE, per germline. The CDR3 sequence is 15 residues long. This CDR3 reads CASSVNGGPSYEQYF.

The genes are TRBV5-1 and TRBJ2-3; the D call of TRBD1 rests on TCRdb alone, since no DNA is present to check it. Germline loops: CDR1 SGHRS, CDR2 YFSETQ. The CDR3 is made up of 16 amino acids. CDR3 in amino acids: CASSLEGGLGTDTQYF.

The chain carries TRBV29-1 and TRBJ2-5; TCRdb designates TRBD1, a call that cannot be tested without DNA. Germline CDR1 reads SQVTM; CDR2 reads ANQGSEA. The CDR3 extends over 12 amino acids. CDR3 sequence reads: CSASTGGKTQYF.

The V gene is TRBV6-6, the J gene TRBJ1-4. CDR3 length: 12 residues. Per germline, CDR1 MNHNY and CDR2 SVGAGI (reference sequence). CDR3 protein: CASRSDSPPFFF.

CDR3 loop: CASGIAGGHNEQFF. The chain has TRBV5-1 and TRBJ2-1; TCRdb reports TRBD2, a call that lacks DNA to check it against. The CDR3 loop spans 14 amino acids. From germline, CDR1 is SGHRS and CDR2 YFSETQ.

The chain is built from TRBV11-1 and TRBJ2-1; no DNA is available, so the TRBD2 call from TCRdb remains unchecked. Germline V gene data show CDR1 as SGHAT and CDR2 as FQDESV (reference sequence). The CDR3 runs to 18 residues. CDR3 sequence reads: CASSLRRGSGGSDNEQFF.

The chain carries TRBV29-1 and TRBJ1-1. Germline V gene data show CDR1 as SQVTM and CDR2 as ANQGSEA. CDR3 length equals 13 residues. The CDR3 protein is CSAAGPPNTEAFF.

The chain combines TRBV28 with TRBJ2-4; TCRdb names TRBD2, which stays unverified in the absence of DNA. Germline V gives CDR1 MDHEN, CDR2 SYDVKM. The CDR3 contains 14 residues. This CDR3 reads CASTAGGAGNIQYF.

Here the CDR3 reads CASSYRGTGISF. J is TRBJ1-2 and V is TRBV6-6; checking the TCRdb D call of TRBD1 is not possible without DNA. The CDR3 runs 12 residues. The germline V gene has CDR1 MNHNY and CDR2 SVGAGI (reference sequence).

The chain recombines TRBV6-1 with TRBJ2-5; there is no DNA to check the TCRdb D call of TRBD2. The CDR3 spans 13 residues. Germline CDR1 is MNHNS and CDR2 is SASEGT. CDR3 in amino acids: CASRRTGEETQYF.

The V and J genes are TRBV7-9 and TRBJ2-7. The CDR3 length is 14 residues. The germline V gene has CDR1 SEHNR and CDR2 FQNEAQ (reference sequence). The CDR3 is CASSLISVSYEQYF.

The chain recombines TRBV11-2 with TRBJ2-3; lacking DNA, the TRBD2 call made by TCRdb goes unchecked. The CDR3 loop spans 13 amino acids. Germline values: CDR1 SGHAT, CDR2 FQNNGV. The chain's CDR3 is CASSFSGEDTQYF.